The source of this T cell receptor beta chain is a study of identifying expanded T cells in peripheral blood. About this clone itself: Its specificity is not known.

Healthy donors had no documented immune events, such as infections, while sampled. Some clones are missing from TCRdb's copy, which holds only in-frame ones; the method was immunoSEQ multiplex PCR. The repertoire consists of 90,000 to 100,000 clones, with about 88% occurring once and the leading ten covering about 3.9%. From germline, CDR1 is LGHNA and CDR2 YNFKEQ. This CDR3 contains 18 residues. The V and J ends lost 2 bases and 1 base respectively, with 18 bases between them. Findings of the study overall: Differentially abundant clones: around 1.1 between replicates, approximately 15 at two to three weeks, roughly 18 at four. Two-week clone count variance significantly increased as total template count grew.

The chain is built from TRBV4-2 and TRBJ2-1, with D perhaps matching TRBD1 or TRBD2 (7 bases each). This TCR came from a person between 18 and 75 years old in good health. The sample consisted of blood. In nucleotides, the CDR3 is TGTGCCAGCAGCCAACAGGGCGCAGGGGGGGCTTCCTACAATGAGCAGTTCTTC. This translates into CASSQQGAGGASYNEQFF.